The subject of this entry is one T cell receptor (beta chain). Germline V gene lookup returns CDR1 ENHRY and CDR2 SYGVKD. The CDR3 is 13 residues long. V lost 6 bases, J lost 5 bases, and 2 bases stayed unmatched. This entry is derived from a study of T cell responses to AZD1222 COVID-19 vaccine. Assay: immunoSEQ multiplex PCR; the TCRdb copy retains only in-frame clones and omits some. The data contain around 66,000 clones, 88% of them singletons. The rearrangement links TRBV10-3 to TRBJ2-3; TRBD2 matches 10 bases. The source material was peripheral blood, sampled 28 days after the second dose of the MenACWY control vaccine. This TCR came from an adult who received the MenACWY meningococcal vaccine as a control. The CDR3 protein is CAIRASGGDTQYF. The CDR3 nucleotides read TGTGCCATCAGGGCTAGCGGGGGAGATACGCAGTATTTT.